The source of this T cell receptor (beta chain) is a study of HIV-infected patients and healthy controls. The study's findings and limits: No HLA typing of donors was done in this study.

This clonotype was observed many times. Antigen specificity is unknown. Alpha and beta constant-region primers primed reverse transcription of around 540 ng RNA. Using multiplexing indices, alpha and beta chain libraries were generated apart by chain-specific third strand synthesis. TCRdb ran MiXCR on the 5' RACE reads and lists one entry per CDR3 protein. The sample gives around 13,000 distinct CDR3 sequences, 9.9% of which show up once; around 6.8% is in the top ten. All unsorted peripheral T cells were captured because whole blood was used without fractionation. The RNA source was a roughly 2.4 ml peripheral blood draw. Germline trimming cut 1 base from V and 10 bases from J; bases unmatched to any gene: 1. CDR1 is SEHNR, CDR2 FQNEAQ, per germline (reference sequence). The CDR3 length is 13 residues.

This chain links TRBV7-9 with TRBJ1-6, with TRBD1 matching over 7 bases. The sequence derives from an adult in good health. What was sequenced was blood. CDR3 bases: TGTGCCAGCAGCTTAGAAGGGGGCTCACCCCTCCACTTT. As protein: CASSLEGGSPLHF.